Listed here are 9 T cell receptor beta chains from one sample, sequenced in a study of T cell responses to AZD1222 COVID-19 vaccine. Profiled with immunoSEQ multiplex PCR; TCRdb holds only in-frame clones, not every one. The sample yields 150,000 to 200,000 clones, around 89% seen once. Sequences were derived from peripheral blood, sampled on day 0 of AZD1222 vaccination. These receptors originate from an adult in good health.

This sequence joins TRBV18 and TRBJ1-1; 8 bases map to TRBD1. Per the germline V gene, CDR1 is KGHSH and CDR2 is LQKENI. V trimming: 2 bases; J trimming: 0 bases; junction bases outside the gene matches: 5. CDR3 size: 16 residues. The CDR3 protein is CASSPMTGVMNTEAFF. The CDR3 nucleotides are TGTGCCAGCTCACCAATGACAGGGGTCATGAACACTGAAGCTTTCTTT.

This sequence joins TRBV3-1 (or the pseudogene TRBV3-2) and TRBJ1-5; a weak D match, TRBD1 (5 bases). The V gene's germline CDR1 is LGHDT and CDR2 YNNKEL (reference sequence). The CDR3 length is 12 residues. Trimming left V 4 bases short and J 9 bases short, with 10 bases between. The CDR3 region has the DNA TGTGCCAGCAGCCGATTGAGGGGGCCCCAGCATTTT. Amino acids: CASSRLRGPQHF.

The chain is built from TRBV10-3 and TRBJ2-2, with 7 bases lining up with TRBD1. The CDR3 loop spans 13 amino acids. V was pared by 11 bases and J by 1 base, with 4 bases of the junction left unmatched. CDR1 is ENHRY, CDR2 SYGVKD, per germline. The CDR3 region is CAVRDRNTGELFF. CDR3 DNA sequence: TGTGCCGTCCGGGACAGGAACACCGGGGAGCTGTTTTTT.

The chain links TRBV5-5 to TRBJ1-1; D call uncertain. CDR3 length: 15 residues. V was pared by 2 bases and J by 6 bases, with 17 bases between. Germline V gene sequence: CDR1 SGHKS, CDR2 YYEKEE (reference sequence). The DNA of the CDR3 is TGTGCCAGCAGCTTACGTCCGGGGAAGGTGGCTGAAGCTTTCTTT. Its protein product is CASSLRPGKVAEAFF.

V usage is TRBV28 and J usage is TRBJ2-3, with D unresolved. The length of the CDR3 is 16 residues. V shed 5 bases and J shed 0 bases, with 15 bases lying between them. Per germline, CDR1 MDHEN and CDR2 SYDVKM. CDR3 region: CASSTYTEASTDTQYF. CDR3 bases: TGTGCCAGCAGTACCTACACAGAGGCTAGCACAGATACGCAGTATTTT.

This chain joins TRBV5-5 and TRBJ1-6; D is undetermined. V was cut by 4 bases and J by 2 bases, with 10 bases left in between. There are 15 residues in the CDR3. In germline, CDR1 is SGHKS, CDR2 YYEKEE (reference sequence). CDR3 amino acids: CASSLSGTYNSPLHF. CDR3 nucleotides: TGTGCCAGCAGCCTGTCCGGGACCTATAATTCACCCCTCCACTTT. Full variable domain (outside the CDR3, taken from reference TRBV5-5 and TRBJ1-6): DAGVTQSPTHLIKTRGQQVTLRCSPISGHKSVSWYQQVLGQGPQFIFQYYEKEERGRGNFPDRFSARQFPNYSSELNVNALLLGDSALYLCASSLSGTYNSPLHFGNGTRLTVT.

The genes are TRBV6-2 or TRBV6-3 and TRBJ2-5, with TRBD1 matching 8 bases. CDR1 and CDR2 (germline): MNHEY, SVGEGT. J was trimmed by 5 bases and V by 3 bases; bases with no gene match: 8. The CDR3 runs 15 residues. CDR3 bases: TGTGCCAGCAGTTATGTAGGACAGGGTGGGGAGACCCAGTACTTC. Amino acid sequence: CASSYVGQGGETQYF.

The chain combines TRBV10-3 with TRBJ1-1, with 8 bases lining up with TRBD1. The CDR3 is 14 amino acids. Looked up from germline, CDR1 is ENHRY and CDR2 is SYGVKD. The V segment lost 10 bases and the J segment 4 bases; nucleotides outside the gene matches: 11. The DNA for the CDR3 is TGTGCCACTCAGACAGGGGATTTTGGCACTGAAGCTTTCTTT. This encodes CATQTGDFGTEAFF.

The chain uses TRBV19 and TRBJ2-5, with 7 positions matching TRBD1. In germline, CDR1 is LNHDA, CDR2 SQIVND (reference sequence). With V trimmed by 5 bases and J by 2 bases, 8 bases remained unmatched. CDR3 length: 15 amino acids. CDR3 loop: CASSVTGFGQETQYF. The CDR3 DNA sequence: TGTGCCAGTAGTGTGACAGGGTTTGGGCAAGAGACCCAGTACTTC.